Listed here are 19 T cell receptor beta chains from one sample, sequenced in a study of CD8 T cells in ankylosing spondylitis. TCRdb independently ran MiXCR on the 5' RACE reads; one entry per CDR3 protein. The sample lists just over 150,000 distinct CDR3 sequences; about 18% were seen once. The sequencing sample was made of blood, either unsorted or a sorted T cell fraction (not recorded which). The receptors stem from a male donor with ankylosing spondylitis or in good health (not recorded which).

Ten or more counts support this clonotype. The rearrangement joins TRBV5-6 to TRBJ1-1; D remains unclear. Germline V gene sequence: CDR1 SGHDT, CDR2 YYEEEE. V lost 0 bases and J 3 bases, leaving 15 bases between the germline ends. CDR3 size: 16 residues. The CDR3 protein is CASSLASRPRDTEAFF. CDR3 bases: TGTGCCAGCAGCTTGGCCTCCCGGCCTCGCGACACTGAAGCTTTCTTT.

This clonotype was counted ten times or more. The chain joins TRBV5-1 to TRBJ1-5, with D maybe TRBD1 (6 bases). Trimming took off 2 bases at V and 8 bases at J, with 14 bases between the two ends. The CDR3 spans 14 residues. Germline V gives CDR1 SGHRS, CDR2 YFSETQ. CDR3 protein: CASSFGQPQEPQHF. CDR3 nucleotide sequence: TGCGCCAGCAGCTTCGGACAGCCGCAAGAGCCCCAGCATTTT.

This clonotype has at least ten counts. The chain's CDR3 is CSARDGKGTSYNEQFF. The CDR3 DNA is TGCAGTGCTAGAGACGGGAAGGGGACCTCCTACAATGAGCAGTTCTTC. The rearrangement uses TRBV20-1 and TRBJ2-1; D possibly matches TRBD1 or TRBD2 (5 bases each). The germline CDR1 and CDR2 sequences are DFQATT and SNEGSKA (reference sequence). This CDR3 spans 16 amino acids. V was shortened by 0 bases and J by 0 bases, with 12 bases between the two germline ends.

CDR3 region: CASSFGGTGQTQHF. CDR3 nucleotides: TGTGCCAGCAGCTTTGGTGGGACAGGCCAGACCCAGCATTTT. The chain carries TRBV7-9 and TRBJ1-5; 8 bases match TRBD1. V dropped 3 bases and J dropped 11; count of bases not matched to a gene: 9. This CDR3 has 14 residues. Germline V CDR1 and CDR2: SEHNR, FQNEAQ (reference sequence).

This clonotype was detected ten times or more. The chain employs TRBV10-3 and TRBJ1-4; TRBD1 matches at 8 bases. This CDR3 region has 15 residues. V shed 0 bases, J shed 8 bases, and the junction held 5 bases outside the gene matches. The germline V gene has CDR1 ENHRY and CDR2 SYGVKD. CDR3 in DNA: TGTGCCATCAGTGAGTCATGGACAGGGAACGAAAAACTGTTTTTT. This sequence encodes CAISESWTGNEKLFF.

This clonotype was counted only a few times. The chain is built from TRBV27 and TRBJ2-7; no definite D call. V was pared by 3 bases and J by 0 bases, with 12 bases between. This CDR3 has 15 amino acids. Germline CDR1 and CDR2: MNHEY and SMNVEV (reference sequence). In DNA form, the CDR3 reads TGTGCCAGCAGTTTGCTGTTTAGGAGCTCCTACGAGCAGTACTTC. As protein: CASSLLFRSSYEQYF.

Regarding this clonotype: One end of the junction does not line up with germline, which may come from a read error. This chain connects TRBV7-3 to TRBJ1-1, with TRBD1 matching over 7 bases. This CDR3 spans 14 amino acids. Germline assignment: CDR1 SGHTA and CDR2 FQGTGA. The DNA of the CDR3 is TGTGTCAGCACCTCGACAGGGATGAACACTGAAGCTTTCTTT. Protein product: CVSTSTGMNTEAFF.

This clonotype occurred many times. The rearrangement joins TRBV6-6 to TRBJ2-5; the D is unclear. V was pared by 5 bases and J by 2 bases, with 9 bases between. From germline, CDR1 is MNHNY and CDR2 SVGAGI (reference sequence). The CDR3 totals 13 residues. The CDR3 nucleotides are TGTGCCAGCAGTCGCATGTTGCAAGAGACCCAGTACTTC. It is translated as CASSRMLQETQYF.

A few counts support this clonotype. This chain links TRBV12-3 or TRBV12-4 with TRBJ2-1; 11 nucleotides agree with TRBD2. The trim removed 4 bases at V and 2 bases at J, leaving 4 bases unmatched. The CDR3 runs to 16 residues. The CDR3 DNA reads TGTGCCAGCAGTTCGGGGACTAGCGGACCCTACAATGAGCAGTTCTTC. This sequence encodes CASSSGTSGPYNEQFF.

In its sample, this clonotype was seen many times. The chain's CDR3 is CSVEGEDSYYNEQFF. The CDR3, as DNA: TGCAGCGTTGAAGGGGAAGATTCTTACTACAATGAGCAGTTCTTC. This sequence joins TRBV29-1 and TRBJ2-1, with no clear D. V was pared by 1 base and J by 3 bases, with 13 bases between. Germline V gives CDR1 SQVTM, CDR2 ANQGSEA. The CDR3 runs 15 residues.

V and J are TRBV30 and TRBJ2-7; D is unresolved. V dropped 1 base and J dropped 5 bases, with 6 bases sitting between them. Germline CDR1 is GTSNPN and CDR2 is SVGIG (reference sequence). The CDR3 extends over 11 amino acids. In DNA, the CDR3 is TGTGCCTGGAGTGCCTATAACGAGCAGTACTTC. Encoded protein: CAWSAYNEQYF.

The chain uses TRBV5-4 and TRBJ1-1; D not resolved. Trimming took off 5 bases at V and 3 bases at J, with 14 bases between the two ends. The CDR3 sequence is 14 residues long. Germline V lookup: CDR1 SGHNT, CDR2 YYREEE (reference sequence). CDR3 coding DNA: TGTGCCAGCAGGCCAGTGACCACCGACACTGAAGCTTTCTTT. This encodes CASRPVTTDTEAFF.

This clonotype turned up a few times. This rearrangement joins TRBV29-1 to TRBJ2-7; 7 nucleotides align to TRBD2. Germline V gene lookup returns CDR1 SQVTM and CDR2 ANQGSEA. The CDR3 is 13 amino acids. J lost 6 bases, V lost 7 bases, and 12 bases had no gene match. The CDR3 loop is CSARLAGALEQYF. The CDR3 DNA reads TGCAGCGCAAGACTTGCGGGAGCTCTCGAGCAGTACTTC.

On this clonotype itself: A much larger clone is a single base away; this may be a read error. The V and J genes are TRBV4-1 and TRBJ2-7; no clear D gene. This CDR3 is 13 amino acids long. Germline CDR1 is MGHRA and CDR2 is YSYEKL. This CDR3 is CASSQGELYEQHF. The DNA for the CDR3 is TGCGCCAGCAGCCAAGGTGAGCTCTACGAGCAGCACTTC.

This sequence joins TRBV28 and TRBJ2-1; perhaps TRBD2 as D (5 bases). V lost 2 bases and J lost 10, with 12 bases in between. There are 13 residues in the CDR3. Germline V gives CDR1 MDHEN, CDR2 SYDVKM. The CDR3 sequence is CASSLVRGWEQFF. CDR3 DNA: TGTGCCAGCAGTTTAGTTCGGGGTTGGGAGCAGTTCTTC.

At least ten counts were recorded for this clonotype. This chain uses TRBV5-1 with TRBJ2-7; the D gene is possibly TRBD1 (6 bases). The CDR3 extends over 14 amino acids. CDR1 and CDR2 from the germline V gene are SGHRS and YFSETQ. The V and J ends lost 4 bases and 0 bases respectively, with 11 bases between them. The CDR3 loop is CASSPRTDSYEQYF. In DNA, the CDR3 is TGCGCCAGCAGCCCAAGGACAGACTCCTACGAGCAGTACTTC.

The chain joins TRBV20-1 to TRBJ1-5; unclear D gene. Trimming removed 6 bases at V and 0 bases at J, with 6 bases between. CDR1 and CDR2 from the germline V gene are DFQATT and SNEGSKA (reference sequence). The CDR3 extends over 12 amino acids. CDR3: CSALYSNQPQHF. DNA of the CDR3: TGCAGTGCCTTATATAGCAATCAGCCCCAGCATTTT.

The table lists this clonotype with many counts. The genes are TRBV4-1 and TRBJ1-5; D remains unclear. Per germline, CDR1 MGHRA and CDR2 YSYEKL. The CDR3 extends over 15 amino acids. The germline V and J ends were trimmed by 0 bases and 1 base, with 7 bases remaining between them. Here the CDR3 DNA reads TGCGCCAGCAGCCAAGACGGGCAGAGCAATCAGCCCCAGCATTTT. Translating gives CASSQDGQSNQPQHF.

This clonotype has a handful of counts. The V gene is TRBV5-1, the J gene TRBJ2-3; 7 bases fit TRBD1. The CDR3 has 14 amino acids. Per the germline V gene, CDR1 is SGHRS and CDR2 is YFSETQ. V lost 2 bases and J lost 2; bases outside the gene matches: 2. The CDR3 DNA is TGCGCCAGCAGCTTTGGACAGGACACAGATACGCAGTATTTT. As protein: CASSFGQDTDTQYF.